The present T cell receptor beta chain was sequenced within a study of T cells in Graves' hyperthyroidism and ophthalmopathy. V shed 4 bases and J shed 6 bases, with 13 bases lying between them. This CDR3 has 13 amino acids. Germline V lookup: CDR1 SGHVS, CDR2 FNYEAQ. TCR beta CDR3 regions were amplified from RNA. The study used the HTBI primer set for a first-round RT-PCR of the TCR CDR3. One entry per CDR3 protein, called by TCRdb with MiXCR from the multiplex PCR reads. Of approximately 490,000 distinct CDR3 sequences in the sample, approximately 22% were seen once. This TCR derives from a woman between 65 and 79 years old with Graves' ophthalmopathy. This sequence joins TRBV7-6 and TRBJ2-7; D might be TRBD1 or TRBD2, each matching 5 bases. The sample consisted of blood. CDR3 sequence (DNA): TGTGCCAGCAGCTACACCGGGGCGTCCGAGCAGTACTTC. It yields the protein CASSYTGASEQYF.